A selection of T cell receptor beta chains follows, all from one sample in a study of T cells in Graves' hyperthyroidism and ophthalmopathy. One entry per CDR3 protein results from TCRdb running MiXCR on the multiplex PCR reads. The table has 550,000 to 650,000 distinct CDR3 sequences, approximately 15% seen once; the top ten hold 4.5% to 6%. Sequencing input: blood. All receptors derive from a woman between 25 and 40 years old with Graves' hyperthyroidism that later progressed to Graves' ophthalmopathy. Each CDR3 is given without its conserved first and last residue. D genes are given only for firm matches.

V gene	D gene	CDR3 length	J gene	CDR3 protein
TRBV7-2	TRBD1	11	TRBJ2-7	ASRTDRPYEQY
TRBV20-1	.	12	TRBJ1-1	SASGELGITEAF
TRBV6-1	TRBD1	11	TRBJ2-3	ASRRQGADTQY
TRBV29-1	.	12	TRBJ1-2	SVLADSEFYGYT
TRBV6-1	.	12	TRBJ1-1	ASSRGGGSTEAF
TRBV6-9	.	13	TRBJ1-1	ASSYFPKMNTEAF
TRBV15	.	13	TRBJ1-5	ATSRSTAAWQPQH
TRBV7-2	.	12	TRBJ2-5	ASSLDLVQETQY
TRBV2	TRBD1	13	TRBJ1-2	ASRESGTGVYGYT
TRBV5-1	TRBD1	13	TRBJ1-3	SRPGQFYSGNTIY
TRBV19	.	11	TRBJ1-1	ASSSGPLREAF
TRBV28	.	10	TRBJ2-7	ASRLEPYEQY
TRBV28	.	12	TRBJ2-1	ASSRRQESSEQF
TRBV7-2	TRBD2	14	TRBJ2-2	ASSLLLAAPNGELF